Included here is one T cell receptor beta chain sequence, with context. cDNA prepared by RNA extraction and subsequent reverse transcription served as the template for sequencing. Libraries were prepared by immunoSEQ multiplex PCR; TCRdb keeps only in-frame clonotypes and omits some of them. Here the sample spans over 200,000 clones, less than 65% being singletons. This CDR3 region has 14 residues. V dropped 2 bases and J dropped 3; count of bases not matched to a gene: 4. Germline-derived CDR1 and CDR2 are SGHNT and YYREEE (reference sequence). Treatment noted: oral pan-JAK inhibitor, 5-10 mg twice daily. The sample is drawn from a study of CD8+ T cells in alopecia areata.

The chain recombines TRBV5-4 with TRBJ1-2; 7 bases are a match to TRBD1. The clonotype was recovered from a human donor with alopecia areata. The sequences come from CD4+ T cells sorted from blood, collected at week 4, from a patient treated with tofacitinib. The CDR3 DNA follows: TGTGCCAGCAGCTTTGGCGACAGGGACTATGGCTACACCTTC. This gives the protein CASSFGDRDYGYTF.